Below are 4 T cell receptor beta chains sequenced from a single sample in a study of early T cells in non-severe SARS-CoV-2 infection. TCRdb reprocessed the 5' RACE reads via MiXCR and lists one record per CDR3 protein. The sample consists of approximately 80,000 distinct CDR3 sequences, 11% of them appearing once. The sequencing here drew on whole blood, taken at baseline. The origin of the receptors is an adult who was a healthcare worker with PCR-confirmed SARS-CoV-2 infection or an uninfected control (not recorded which).

The chain couples TRBV7-2 to TRBJ2-1; TRBD2 matches at 7 bases. CDR3 length equals 15 residues. From germline, CDR1 is SGHTA and CDR2 FQGNSA. Trimming removed 3 bases from V and 1 base from J; junction bases left unmatched: 3. CDR3 bases: TGTGCCAGCAGCTTCCGGGGGGAGTCCTACAATGAGCAGTTCTTC. It yields the protein CASSFRGESYNEQFF.

The V call is TRBV5-1, the J call TRBJ1-4; no definite D call. Looked up from germline, CDR1 is SGHRS and CDR2 is YFSETQ. The CDR3 spans 15 residues. Trimming took off 4 bases at V and 0 bases at J, with 10 bases between the two ends. CDR3: CASSVNPATNEKLFF. The CDR3 bases are TGCGCCAGCAGCGTCAACCCTGCAACTAATGAAAAACTGTTTTTT.

This clonotype was observed a handful of times. The chain links TRBV19 to TRBJ2-1; 7 nucleotides agree with TRBD2. The V segment lost 3 bases and the J segment 11 bases; nucleotides outside the gene matches: 4. Germline-derived CDR1 and CDR2 are LNHDA and SQIVND (reference sequence). This CDR3 has 12 amino acids. The CDR3 nucleotides are TGTGCCAGTAGTATTCTGCGGGAGCAGCAGTTCTTC. Protein: CASSILREQQFF.

This clonotype was recorded at least ten times. The chain is built from TRBV7-9 and TRBJ1-5, with D hard to call. Per the germline V gene, CDR1 is SEHNR and CDR2 is FQNEAQ (reference sequence). The CDR3 sequence is 14 residues long. V was shortened by 4 bases and J by 5 bases, with 12 bases between the two germline ends. The CDR3 is CASSSSWGDQPQHF. CDR3 bases: TGTGCCAGCAGCTCGAGTTGGGGAGATCAGCCCCAGCATTTT.